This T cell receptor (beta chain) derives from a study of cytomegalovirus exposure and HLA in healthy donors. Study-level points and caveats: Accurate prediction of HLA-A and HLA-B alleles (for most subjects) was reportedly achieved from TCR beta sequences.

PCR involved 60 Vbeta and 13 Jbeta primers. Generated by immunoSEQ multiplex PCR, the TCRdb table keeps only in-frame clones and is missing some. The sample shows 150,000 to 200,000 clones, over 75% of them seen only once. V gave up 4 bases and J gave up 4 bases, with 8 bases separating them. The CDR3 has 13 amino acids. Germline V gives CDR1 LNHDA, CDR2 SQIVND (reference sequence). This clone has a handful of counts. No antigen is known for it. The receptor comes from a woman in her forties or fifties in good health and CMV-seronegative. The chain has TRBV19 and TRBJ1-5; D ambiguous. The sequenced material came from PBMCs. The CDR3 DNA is TGTGCCAGTAGTAACAGAGAGAATCAGCCCCAGCATTTT. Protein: CASSNRENQPQHF.